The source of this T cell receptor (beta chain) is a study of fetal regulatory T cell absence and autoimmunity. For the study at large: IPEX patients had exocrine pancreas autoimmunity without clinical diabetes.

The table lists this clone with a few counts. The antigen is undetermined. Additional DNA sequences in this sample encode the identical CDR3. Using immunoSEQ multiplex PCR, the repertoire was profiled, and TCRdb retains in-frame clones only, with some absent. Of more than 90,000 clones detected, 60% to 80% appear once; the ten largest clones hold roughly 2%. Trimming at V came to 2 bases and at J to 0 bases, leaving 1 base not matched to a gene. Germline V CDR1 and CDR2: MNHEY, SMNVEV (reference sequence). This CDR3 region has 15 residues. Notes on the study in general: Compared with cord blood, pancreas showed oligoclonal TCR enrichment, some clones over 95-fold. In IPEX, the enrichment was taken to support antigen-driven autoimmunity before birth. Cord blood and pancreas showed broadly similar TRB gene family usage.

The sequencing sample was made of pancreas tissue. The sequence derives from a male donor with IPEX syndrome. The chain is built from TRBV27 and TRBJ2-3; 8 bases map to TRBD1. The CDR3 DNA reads TGTGCCAGCAGTTTACAGGGGGCTAGCACAGATACGCAGTATTTT. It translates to CASSLQGASTDTQYF.